One and the same sample provided the 23 T cell receptor beta chains below, sequenced in a study of post-analysis software for immune sequencing data (dated by TCRdb to the mid-2010s). Points the paper makes about the study in general: Significantly higher frequencies in patients than in controls were found for roughly 5 TRBV segments, including TRBV5-6, TRBV5-1 and TRBV20-1.

The library was produced with PCR. The run used an Illumina HiSeq 2500. Unique molecular identifiers were incorporated into TCR beta cDNA libraries to reduce PCR and sequencing biases. TCRdb took the public reads, trimmed them with fastp at Q25, ran MiXCR for clone calling and kept in-frame beta chains. Here each entry gathers all rows of one CDR3 protein and keeps the most common genes and DNA. This sample has roughly 580,000 distinct CDR3 sequences in its table, and 44% of those were observed once. The ten largest account for around 1.7% of the sample. Their target antigens are unknown. The sample comprised blood. All receptors come from a girl aged 10 to 17 with multiple sclerosis.

In its sample, this clonotype was seen a few times. The genes are TRBV25-1 and TRBJ2-7; D is undetermined. CDR3 length equals 14 residues. V was trimmed by 3 bases and J by 3 bases, leaving 12 bases between them. Germline V gene sequence: CDR1 MGHDK, CDR2 SYGVNS. The DNA for the CDR3 is TGTGCCAGCAGTGACCACAGATTCATCTACGAGCAGTACTTC. Translating it yields CASSDHRFIYEQYF.

The chain links TRBV7-9 to TRBJ2-7; D may be TRBD2 (6 bases). The V gene lost 4 bases and the J gene lost 3 bases, with 13 bases spanning the gap. Germline values: CDR1 SEHNR, CDR2 FQNEAQ (reference sequence). The CDR3 sequence is 14 residues long. The CDR3 DNA sequence: TGTGCCAGCAGCTCTAGGGTGGGGGGCTACGAGCAGTACTTC. Translated, it gives CASSSRVGGYEQYF.

This clonotype was recorded a few times. V gene TRBV30 combines with J gene TRBJ2-7, with 8 bases aligning to TRBD1. This CDR3 comprises 17 residues. Per germline, CDR1 GTSNPN and CDR2 SVGIG (reference sequence). J gave up 6 bases and V 8 bases, and 24 bases lay outside the gene matches. In nucleotides, the CDR3 is TGTGCCGGGGATTGGACAGGGACCAAAACGCTGGGGGCCGAGCAGTACTTC. As protein: CAGDWTGTKTLGAEQYF.

V gene TRBV2 combines with J gene TRBJ1-2; D is possibly TRBD1 (5 bases). The V and J ends lost 6 bases and 4 bases respectively, with 12 bases between them. CDR1 SNHLY and CDR2 FYNNEI come from the germline V gene. The CDR3 sequence is 13 residues long. In nucleotides, the CDR3 is TGTGCCAGCAGGGAGCGGGGGGGCTATGGCTACACCTTC. Protein product: CASRERGGYGYTF.

V usage is TRBV2 and J usage is TRBJ2-1; D not certain. V gave up 4 bases and J gave up 1 base, with 11 bases separating them. The CDR3 has 15 amino acids. CDR1 and CDR2 from the germline V gene are SNHLY and FYNNEI. The CDR3 loop is CASSANRASYNEQFF. The DNA for the CDR3 is TGTGCCAGCAGTGCAAATCGGGCGTCCTACAATGAGCAGTTCTTC.

The gene calls are TRBV6-5 and TRBJ2-7, with 8 bases matching TRBD2. V was pared by 5 bases and J by 5 bases, with 5 bases of the junction left unmatched. Germline-derived CDR1 and CDR2 are MNHEY and SVGAGI. CDR3 length: 13 residues. This CDR3 is CASSSAGGDEQYF. The CDR3 bases are TGTGCCAGCAGTAGCGCCGGGGGGGACGAGCAGTACTTC.

The V gene is TRBV11-2, the J gene TRBJ2-1; 7 positions agree with TRBD1. The CDR3 has 16 residues. The ends lost 5 bases at V and 0 bases at J; junction bases unmatched: 7. In germline, CDR1 is SGHAT, CDR2 FQNNGV. In nucleotides, the CDR3 is TGTGCCAGCAGCGCAAAGACAGGGCTCTCCTACAATGAGCAGTTCTTC. The encoded protein is CASSAKTGLSYNEQFF. The entire variable domain, with the rest obtained from reference TRBV11-2 and TRBJ2-1, is as follows: EAGVAQSPRYKIIEKRQSVAFWCNPISGHATLYWYQQILGQGPKLLIQFQNNGVVDDSQLPKDRFSAERLKGVDSTLKIQPAKLEDSAVYLCASSAKTGLSYNEQFFGPGTRLTVL.

This clonotype has a single count. The chain is built from TRBV10-3 and TRBJ2-1; 9 bases match TRBD1. CDR1 is ENHRY, CDR2 SYGVKD, per germline. V was clipped by 0 bases and J by 3 bases; unmatched bases: 3. There are 16 residues in the CDR3. Here the CDR3 reads CAISESGTGFYNEQFF. CDR3 nucleotide sequence: TGTGCCATCAGTGAGTCGGGGACAGGGTTCTACAATGAGCAGTTCTTC.

Remarks on this clonotype: The junction and the germline gene differ at one end; a read error may be behind it. The chain combines TRBV6-5 with TRBJ2-5, with 8 bases that match TRBD1. Germline V lookup: CDR1 MNHEY, CDR2 SVGAGI. The CDR3 extends over 14 amino acids. CDR3 nucleotides: TGTGCCAGCAGTTACGGGACAGGCGGAGAGACCCGGTACTTC. Translated: CASSYGTGGETRYF.

The genes are TRBV11-3 and TRBJ2-1, with D tentatively TRBD1 (6 bases). Trimming took 4 bases from V and 6 from J, leaving 16 bases between them. The germline V gene encodes CDR1 SGHNT and CDR2 YENEEA. The CDR3 is made up of 15 amino acids. The CDR3 reads CASSSRASGANEQFF. The CDR3 DNA is TGTGCCAGCAGCTCCCGTGCTTCAGGGGCCAATGAGCAGTTCTTC.

This clonotype came up a few times. The V call is TRBV7-2, the J call TRBJ2-7; D remains unclear. The CDR3 length is 13 residues. V was clipped by 1 base and J by 7 bases, with 11 bases between them. Per germline, CDR1 SGHTA and CDR2 FQGNSA. The CDR3 here is CASSLGSGLEQYF. In nucleotides, the CDR3 is TGTGCCAGCAGCTTAGGGTCCGGGCTAGAGCAGTACTTC.

V is TRBV24-1 and J is TRBJ2-5; D possibly corresponds to TRBD2 (6 bases). Trimming took off 5 bases at V and 0 bases at J, with 18 bases between the two ends. Germline V lookup: CDR1 KGHDR, CDR2 SFDVKD. The length of the CDR3 is 17 residues. The CDR3 here is CATSGGGPAGNQETQYF. CDR3 coding DNA: TGTGCCACCAGTGGCGGAGGGCCGGCCGGAAACCAAGAGACCCAGTACTTC.

This clonotype turned up a few times. The rearrangement links TRBV6-2 or TRBV6-3 to TRBJ2-7; D may be TRBD1 (5 bases). The germline gives CDR1 MNHEY, CDR2 SVGEGT. Trimming took off 7 bases at V and 3 bases at J, with 13 bases between the two ends. The CDR3 runs 13 residues. The DNA for the CDR3 is TGTGCCAGCATCCAAGGGGTCAACTACGAGCAGTACTTC. Translated, it gives CASIQGVNYEQYF.

The chain is built from TRBV6-5 and TRBJ2-1; perhaps TRBD2 as D (6 bases). V was clipped by 6 bases and J by 7 bases, with 13 bases between them. In germline, CDR1 is MNHEY, CDR2 SVGAGI. This CDR3 comprises 13 residues. The CDR3 region has the DNA TGTGCCAGCAGAGTAGCGGAAGTGAATGAGCAGTTCTTC. It codes for CASRVAEVNEQFF.

The CDR3 reads CASSLDGRTTNEKLFF. For the CDR3, the DNA is TGTGCCAGCAGCTTGGATGGTAGGACAACTAATGAAAAACTGTTTTTT. The V call is TRBV5-6, the J call TRBJ1-4; D remains unclear. The CDR3 has 16 amino acids. Germline V gene sequence: CDR1 SGHDT, CDR2 YYEEEE. V dropped 0 bases and J dropped 0 bases, with 9 bases sitting between them.

This clonotype was observed a single time. The V call is TRBV29-1, the J call TRBJ2-7; no reliable D call. The J call is uncertain, as TRBJ2-5 better fits the DNA end. This CDR3 is built from 13 residues. Germline CDR1 SQVTM, CDR2 ANQGSEA. In DNA, the CDR3 is TGCAGCGTTGAAGATCGGAGTCGGGAGACCCAGTACTTC. Protein product: CSVEDRSRETQYF.

The CDR3 DNA is TGCGCCAGCAGCCAAATTTTGGCGGGAGACTACGAGCAGTACTTC. The encoded protein is CASSQILAGDYEQYF. J is TRBJ2-7 and V is TRBV4-1; the match to TRBD2 covers 7 bases. Per germline, CDR1 MGHRA and CDR2 YSYEKL. J was trimmed by 3 bases and V by 2 bases; bases with no gene match: 7. CDR3 size: 15 residues.

Many counts were recorded for this clonotype. This chain links TRBV12-3 or TRBV12-4 with TRBJ2-5, with 8 bases lining up with TRBD2. V lost 6 bases to trimming and J lost 5 bases; unmatched junction nucleotides: 2. This CDR3 comprises 12 residues. The DNA of the CDR3 is TGTGCCAGCAGCTCTAGCGGGGAGACCCAGTACTTC. Encoded protein: CASSSSGETQYF.

This clonotype was detected once. The rearrangement uses TRBV5-1 and TRBJ1-1; 9 positions agree with TRBD1. Trimming at V came to 4 bases and at J to 4 bases, leaving 11 bases not matched to a gene. The CDR3 covers 16 residues. Germline V lookup: CDR1 SGHRS, CDR2 YFSETQ. The CDR3 spells CASSAGTGSVGTEAFF. The CDR3, as DNA: TGCGCCAGCAGCGCGGGGACAGGGAGCGTGGGCACTGAAGCTTTCTTT.

This clonotype was counted a few times. The CDR3 is CASSSGSNPAREQFF. For the CDR3, the DNA is TGTGCCAGCAGCTCAGGCTCTAACCCCGCGCGTGAGCAGTTCTTC. V usage is TRBV7-9 and J usage is TRBJ2-1, with no clear D. The V end was cut by 4 bases, the J end by 9 bases, with 19 bases between. Germline CDR1 SEHNR, CDR2 FQNEAQ (reference sequence). This CDR3 comprises 15 residues. Looking up the rest from reference TRBV7-9 and TRBJ2-1 gives the full variable domain: DTGVSQNPRHKITKRGQNVTFRCDPISEHNRLYWYRQTLGQGPEFLTYFQNEAQLEKSRLLSDRFSAERPKGSFSTLEIQRTEQGDSAMYLCASSSGSNPAREQFFGPGTRLTVL.

CDR3 sequence reads: CASSGGLAGKDTQYF. The CDR3 region has the DNA TGCGCCAGCAGCGGGGGACTAGCGGGAAAGGATACGCAGTATTTT. This chain uses TRBV5-1 with TRBJ2-3; 13 bases line up with TRBD2. This CDR3 spans 15 amino acids. V trimming: 4 bases; J trimming: 6 bases; junction bases outside the gene matches: 5. Looked up from germline, CDR1 is SGHRS and CDR2 is YFSETQ. The variable domain in full, completed from reference TRBV5-1 and TRBJ2-3, reads KAGVTQTPRYLIKTRGQQVTLSCSPISGHRSVSWYQQTPGQGLQFLFEYFSETQRNKGNFPGRFSGRQFSNSRSEMNVSTLELGDSALYLCASSGGLAGKDTQYFGPGTRLTVL.

The chain combines TRBV29-1 with TRBJ1-1; 8 positions agree with TRBD1. Germline values: CDR1 SQVTM, CDR2 ANQGSEA. The V segment lost 7 bases and the J segment 0 bases; nucleotides outside the gene matches: 4. CDR3 size: 13 residues. Here the CDR3 DNA reads TGCAGCGCATGGGACAGGCTGAACACTGAAGCTTTCTTT. This sequence encodes CSAWDRLNTEAFF. Supplemented by reference TRBV29-1 and TRBJ1-1, the full variable domain reads SAVISQKPSRDICQRGTSLTIQCQVDSQVTMMFWYRQQPGQSLTLIATANQGSEATYESGFVIDKFPISRPNLTFSTLTVSNMSPEDSSIYLCSAWDRLNTEAFFGQGTRLTVV.

This clonotype was found a few times. This clone may be a read error of a much larger clone one base away. The CDR3 DNA reads as TGTGCCAGCAGTACCAAAGAGACCCAGTACTTC. It encodes CASSTKETQYF. The gene calls are TRBV12-3 or TRBV12-4 and TRBJ2-5, with D hard to call. The CDR3 is 11 residues long. V lost 5 bases and J 3 bases, leaving 4 bases between the germline ends.